These T cell receptor beta chains were read from a single sample in a study of blood T cell repertoires in COVID-19. TCRdb's table, derived via immunoSEQ multiplex PCR, lists solely in-frame clones and lacks some. Of around 260,000 clones listed, roughly 80% are singletons. The specimen was peripheral blood. The receptors originated from a man between 60 and 70 years old who had recovered from COVID-19. Each CDR3 is given with its conserved first and last residue. A D gene is named only where the DNA matches it firmly. Size values are once, few and many counts, or a class for expanded clones, and some rows have none.

j_call v_call d_call clone_size cdr3_aa cdr3_nt
TRBJ1-1 TRBV30 TRBD1 few CAWSRQGNTEAFF TGTGCCTGGAGTAGACAGGGGAACACTGAAGCTTTCTTT
TRBJ2-7 TRBV7-2 TRBD2 NA CASSPVAGQLAYEQYF TGTGCCAGCAGCCCTGTAGCGGGCCAGCTCGCGTACGAGCAGTACTTC
TRBJ2-3 TRBV11-1 TRBD1 few CASSLTGGARADTQYF TGTGCCAGCAGCTTGACAGGGGGCGCCCGGGCAGATACGCAGTATTTT
TRBJ2-1 TRBV6-5 TRBD2 once CASSIAGGHHEQFF TGTGCCAGCAGTATAGCGGGAGGGCACCATGAGCAGTTCTTC
TRBJ1-1 TRBV2 NA few CARSRGQVEAFF TGTGCCAGAAGCAGGGGCCAAGTTGAAGCTTTCTTT
TRBJ2-1 TRBV6-4 TRBD2 NA CASSDIAGGLDEQFF TGTGCCAGCAGTGACATAGCGGGGGGGCTCGATGAGCAGTTCTTC
TRBJ2-1 TRBV10-3 TRBD2 NA CAISDPQAGGGEQFF TGTGCCATCAGTGACCCCCAAGCGGGAGGGGGTGAGCAGTTCTTC
TRBJ2-3 TRBV10-3 TRBD2 NA CAISRLADTQYF TGTGCCATCAGTAGACTAGCGGACACGCAGTATTTT
TRBJ1-3 TRBV12-5 NA NA CASGLGTVYSGNTIYF TGTGCTAGTGGTTTGGGGACAGTTTACTCTGGAAACACCATATATTTT
TRBJ2-5 TRBV5-1 NA NA CASSLVAGTETQYF TGCGCCAGCAGCTTGGTTGCGGGCACGGAGACCCAGTACTTC
TRBJ2-2 TRBV24-1 TRBD2 few CATASGTANTGELFF TGTGCCACCGCTAGCGGGACCGCGAACACCGGGGAGCTGTTTTTT
TRBJ1-3 TRBV5-4 NA NA CASSLAGQGMAGNTIYF TGTGCCAGCAGCTTGGCCGGCCAGGGGATGGCTGGAAACACCATATATTTT
TRBJ2-7 TRBV5-4 NA once CASSLDRAFEQYF TGTGCCAGCAGCTTGGACAGGGCATTTGAGCAGTACTTC
TRBJ2-7 TRBV2 NA NA CASSENFRGEQYF TGTGCCAGCAGTGAAAACTTCCGGGGCGAGCAGTACTTC
TRBJ2-7 TRBV30 NA NA CAWSKAAGRSYEQYF TGTGCCTGGAGTAAGGCGGCAGGGAGGTCCTACGAGCAGTACTTC
TRBJ2-7 TRBV9 TRBD1 NA CASSGGGGQGFYEQYF TGTGCCAGCAGCGGAGGCGGGGGACAGGGGTTCTACGAGCAGTACTTC
TRBJ2-7 TRBV7-9 NA NA CASSLTAYEQYF TGTGCCAGCAGCTTGACAGCATACGAGCAGTACTTC
TRBJ2-7 TRBV28 NA NA CASLGLGSYEQYF TGTGCCAGCCTGGGACTGGGGTCCTACGAGCAGTACTTC
TRBJ1-6 TRBV6-5 TRBD1 few CASSYSRTGASPLHF TGTGCCAGCAGTTACTCTCGGACAGGGGCTTCACCCCTCCACTTT
TRBJ1-2 TRBV2 NA NA CASSEVPGEGYGYTF TGTGCCAGCAGTGAAGTTCCAGGGGAGGGCTATGGCTACACCTTC
TRBJ2-1 TRBV18 TRBD2 once CASSPGSPRGSYNEQFF TGTGCCAGCTCACCCGGCTCCCCGCGGGGGTCCTACAATGAGCAGTTCTTC
TRBJ2-5 TRBV5-4 TRBD1 NA CASSLDRGRETQYF TGTGCCAGCAGCTTGGACAGGGGAAGGGAGACCCAGTACTTC
TRBJ2-7 TRBV5-5 TRBD1 once CASSPADRESSYEQYF TGTGCCAGCAGCCCCGCCGACAGGGAGAGCTCCTACGAGCAGTACTTC
TRBJ2-5 TRBV5-4 TRBD2 NA CASSPRLAGERETQYF TGTGCCAGCAGTCCCAGACTAGCGGGAGAAAGGGAGACCCAGTACTTC
TRBJ1-2 TRBV18 NA NA CASSPVEGQHGYTF TGTGCCAGCTCACCAGTCGAAGGACAACATGGCTACACCTTC
TRBJ2-2 TRBV5-4 TRBD2 NA CASSPKGAGANTGELFF TGTGCCAGCAGTCCAAAGGGCGCGGGAGCCAACACCGGGGAGCTGTTTTTT
TRBJ2-2 TRBV7-9 TRBD1 NA CASRGDSPNTGELFF TGTGCCAGCAGGGGGGACAGCCCGAACACCGGGGAGCTGTTTTTT
TRBJ2-7 TRBV7-9 NA NA CASGGSSYEQYF TGTGCCAGCGGGGGCAGCTCCTACGAGCAGTACTTC
TRBJ1-2 TRBV6-4 TRBD1 few CASRPETGSYGYTF TGTGCCAGCAGACCCGAGACAGGGTCCTATGGCTACACCTTC
TRBJ1-1 TRBV28 TRBD1 once CASSLGQGRSEAFF TGTGCCAGCAGTCTGGGACAGGGGAGGTCTGAAGCTTTCTTT
TRBJ2-5 TRBV28 NA NA CASRSTTETQYF TGTGCCAGCAGGTCGACAACGGAGACCCAGTACTTC
TRBJ2-5 TRBV19 TRBD2 NA CASSIGASGRETQYF TGTGCCAGTAGTATAGGGGCTAGCGGGAGAGAGACCCAGTACTTC
TRBJ1-3 TRBV7-2 NA NA CASSLRSGSGNTIYF TGTGCCAGCAGCTTAAGGAGCGGCTCTGGAAACACCATATATTTT
TRBJ2-1 TRBV5-1 TRBD2 NA CASSKAGTRHNEQFF TGCGCCAGCTCCAAAGCCGGGACTAGGCACAATGAGCAGTTCTTC
TRBJ2-1 TRBV5-1 NA NA CASSPRQNNEQFF TGCGCCAGCAGCCCCAGACAGAACAATGAGCAGTTCTTC
TRBJ2-5 TRBV7-8 TRBD1 NA CASSLTGQNQETQYF TGTGCCAGCAGCTTAACGGGACAGAACCAAGAGACCCAGTACTTC
TRBJ2-2 TRBV7-2 TRBD2 NA CASPGIVAGGRTGELFF TGTGCATCCCCAGGCATAGTAGCGGGGGGCAGAACGGGGGAGCTGTTTTTT
TRBJ2-7 TRBV30 NA NA CAWSPPKATSYEQYF TGTGCCTGGAGCCCCCCAAAAGCCACCTCCTACGAGCAGTACTTC
TRBJ2-7 TRBV13 NA NA CASSSTGRLPSGYEQYF TGTGCCAGCAGCTCAACAGGGCGACTCCCCTCGGGCTACGAGCAGTACTTC
TRBJ2-7 TRBV6-1 TRBD1 once CASSGGQGAKSYEQYF TGTGCCAGCAGTGGGGGACAGGGGGCTAAATCTTACGAGCAGTACTTC
TRBJ1-1 TRBV19 NA few CASRGEGSTEAFF TGTGCCAGTAGAGGGGAGGGGAGCACTGAAGCTTTCTTT
TRBJ1-1 TRBV30 NA once CAWRGGWAGREAFF TGTGCCTGGAGGGGGGGTTGGGCAGGACGAGAAGCTTTCTTT
TRBJ2-1 TRBV12-3/TRBV12-4 NA NA CASRRGGADEQFF TGTGCCAGCAGAAGGGGGGGGGCCGATGAGCAGTTCTTC
TRBJ1-1 TRBV10-1 NA NA CASSEGLNTEAFF TGCGCCAGCAGTGAGGGCTTGAACACTGAAGCTTTCTTT
TRBJ2-3 TRBV9 TRBD2 NA CASTLGLAGGLTDTQYF TGTGCCAGCACCCTCGGACTAGCGGGGGGACTCACAGATACGCAGTATTTT
TRBJ2-1 TRBV6-5 NA NA CASRTVAAENEQFF TGTGCCAGCAGGACGGTAGCGGCCGAGAATGAGCAGTTCTTC
TRBJ2-1 TRBV29-1 NA NA CSVERGRDLLGDEQFF TGCAGCGTTGAGAGAGGCAGGGACTTGTTAGGCGATGAGCAGTTCTTC
TRBJ2-1 TRBV29-1 TRBD2 NA CSVETSGRGIF TGCAGCGTTGAGACAAGCGGGCGGGGGATCTTC
TRBJ1-4 TRBV15 NA NA CATSREATRANEKLFF TGTGCCACCAGCAGAGAAGCTACGAGGGCTAATGAAAAACTGTTTTTT
TRBJ2-3 TRBV2 TRBD2 NA CASHDGGLGDTQYF TGTGCCAGCCACGACGGGGGGTTAGGAGATACGCAGTATTTT
TRBJ2-1 TRBV7-2 TRBD2 NA CASSQGVAGGYYNEQFF TGTGCCAGCAGCCAGGGGGTAGCGGGAGGGTATTACAATGAGCAGTTCTTC
TRBJ2-1 TRBV5-1 TRBD2 NA CASSFLAGGLDEQFF TGCGCCAGCAGCTTTCTAGCGGGGGGGCTCGATGAGCAGTTCTTC
TRBJ2-2 TRBV25-1 NA NA CASRESGLSNTGELFF TGTGCCAGCAGGGAAAGCGGGTTATCGAACACCGGGGAGCTGTTTTTT
TRBJ2-1 TRBV5-4 TRBD2 NA CASSGRLAGGNNEQFF TGTGCCAGCAGCGGTCGACTAGCGGGAGGGAACAATGAGCAGTTCTTC
TRBJ1-1 TRBV9 NA NA CASSVGGTWAEAFF TGTGCCAGCAGCGTAGGTGGGACTTGGGCTGAAGCTTTCTTT